The clone carrying this T cell receptor (beta chain) turned up a few times. Its antigen is unknown. The data originate from a study of cytomegalovirus exposure and HLA in healthy donors. As for the donors, each was a healthy bone marrow donor. Regarding the study as a whole: Across HLA loci, a later analysis found differing TCR association rates, with DRB1 most and HLA-C fewest. CMV serostatus was the sole immune exposure information available.

The PCR was carried out with 60 Vbeta primers and 13 Jbeta primers. The assay was immunoSEQ multiplex PCR, and TCRdb's table has in-frame clones only and misses some. The sample lists about 130,000 clones; 72% were seen once. This CDR3 has 13 amino acids. CDR1 is MNHEY, CDR2 SVGAGI, per germline. Trimming removed 2 bases at V and 6 bases at J, with 11 bases between. The sequence was obtained from a man aged 50 or older in good health and CMV-seropositive. The V gene is TRBV6-5, the J gene TRBJ2-7, with a tentative D call TRBD2 (7 bases). The sample was PBMCs. CDR3 residues: CASSYEGGREQYF. CDR3 nucleotide sequence: TGTGCCAGCAGTTACGAGGGGGGGCGCGAGCAGTACTTC.